Below are 9 T cell receptor beta chains sequenced from a single sample in a study of T cell repertoires in cytomegalovirus infection. Their cognate antigens are unknown. TCRdb used MiXCR to reprocess the reads, holding one entry per CDR3 protein. The repertoire holds roughly 700,000 distinct CDR3 sequences, with about 30% as singletons. Here the sequenced sample was cultured PBMCs, taken from culture after CMV antigen stimulation. These receptors originate from a human donor in good health (CMV status not recorded). Some clones in this sample may be carry-over from other donors' samples.

This clonotype was detected once. The V gene is TRBV28, the J gene TRBJ1-5; the D gene is possibly TRBD1 (6 bases). The CDR3 is 15 residues long. From germline, CDR1 is MDHEN and CDR2 SYDVKM. Trimming removed 6 bases from V and 1 base from J, with 13 bases in between. This chain's CDR3 is CASRLPDRSNQPQHF. CDR3 in DNA: TGTGCCAGCAGACTCCCGGACAGAAGCAATCAGCCCCAGCATTTT.

This clonotype turned up a few times. The rearrangement joins TRBV7-6 to TRBJ2-5; tentative D call: TRBD1 (5 bases). V lost 0 bases and J lost 4, with 9 bases in between. Germline-derived CDR1 and CDR2 are SGHVS and FNYEAQ. The length of the CDR3 is 14 residues. The CDR3 bases are TGTGCCAGCAGCTTAGCGCGGCAGGGAGAGACCCAGTACTTC. This codes for CASSLARQGETQYF.

The chain recombines TRBV4-3 with TRBJ1-5; D gene uncertain. The germline gives CDR1 LGHNA, CDR2 YSLEER. V lost 0 bases to trimming and J lost 9 bases, with 15 bases between them. The CDR3 contains 15 residues. For the CDR3, the DNA is TGCGCCAGCAGCCAAGATTTTACAAGGAGTCGGCCCCAGCATTTT. Its protein is CASSQDFTRSRPQHF.

This chain joins TRBV3-1 and TRBJ2-7; D is unresolved. V dropped 0 bases and J dropped 6 bases, with 3 bases sitting between them. Germline loops: CDR1 LGHDT, CDR2 YNNKEL (reference sequence). CDR3 size: 11 residues. CDR3: CASSQDFEQYF. The CDR3 coding sequence is TGTGCCAGCAGCCAAGATTTCGAGCAGTACTTC.

This clonotype was seen a few times. The chain has TRBV5-1 and TRBJ1-1; D is ambiguous. CDR3 size: 14 residues. V was clipped by 4 bases and J by 3 bases, with 13 bases between them. In germline, CDR1 is SGHRS, CDR2 YFSETQ. Here the CDR3 reads CASSTSEGDTEAFF. CDR3 in DNA: TGCGCCAGCAGCACCTCGGAGGGAGACACTGAAGCTTTCTTT.

In its sample, this clonotype was seen a few times. This chain joins TRBV19 and TRBJ2-3, with 13 nucleotides matching TRBD2. Germline CDR1 reads LNHDA; CDR2 reads SQIVND (reference sequence). This CDR3 comprises 16 residues. J lost 1 base, V lost 9 bases, and 7 bases had no gene match. CDR3 loop: CASGIGLAGGTDTQYF. The CDR3 DNA reads TGTGCCAGCGGGATCGGACTAGCGGGGGGCACAGATACGCAGTATTTT.

This clonotype was seen repeatedly, ten times or more. This chain uses TRBV7-2 with TRBJ2-7, with 7 bases matching TRBD2. This CDR3 has 14 amino acids. The ends lost 5 bases at V and 3 bases at J; junction bases unmatched: 7. Germline V gene sequence: CDR1 SGHTA, CDR2 FQGNSA. The CDR3 DNA reads as TGTGCCAGCAGCCCGGTGGGCGGGGGCTACGAGCAGTACTTC. Translation gives CASSPVGGGYEQYF. The variable domain in full, with the rest retrieved from reference TRBV7-2 and TRBJ2-7, is GAGVSQSPSNKVTEKGKDVELRCDPISGHTALYWYRQSLGQGLEFLIYFQGNSAPDKSGLPSDRFSAERTGGSVSTLTIQRTQQEDSAVYLCASSPVGGGYEQYFGPGTRLTVT.

The genes are TRBV12-3 or TRBV12-4 and TRBJ1-4, with 8 bases fitting TRBD1. The CDR3 is made up of 16 amino acids. Germline trimming cut 3 bases from V and 8 bases from J; bases unmatched to any gene: 11. The CDR3 is CASSFDRGGIREKLFF. The CDR3 bases are TGTGCCAGCAGTTTTGACAGGGGTGGAATAAGAGAAAAACTGTTTTTT.

The chain has TRBV6-2 or TRBV6-3 and TRBJ1-2; a possible D gene is TRBD1 (6 bases). Germline CDR1 reads MNHEY; CDR2 reads SVGEGT. V was cut by 6 bases and J by 2 bases, with 13 bases left in between. This CDR3 is 14 amino acids long. The CDR3: CASRVPDRNYGYTF. In nucleotides, the CDR3 is TGTGCCAGCAGAGTCCCCGACAGGAACTATGGCTACACCTTC.